This TCR beta chain was documented in a study of OX40 agonist ivuxolimab in advanced cancers. Study-wide results and caveats: CD4+ and CD8+ blood T cells expanded clonally by week 6 at 0.1 to 3.0 mg/kg.

Data came from immunoSEQ multiplex PCR; TCRdb stores just in-frame clones and leaves some out. Of under 50,000 clones listed, 75% to 80% are singletons. To note about this clone: Its specificity is unknown.

This material consisted of CD4+ or CD8+ T cells sorted from blood, taken in a trial of the OX40 agonist ivuxolimab. This receptor was obtained from an adult with an advanced solid tumor such as melanoma, head and neck, liver or kidney cancer.

The CDR3 sequence: CASSLGVGQGGYTF. CDR3 in DNA: TGTGCCAGCAGCTTAGGAGTGGGGCAGGGCGGCTACACCTTC. The chain joins TRBV11-2 to TRBJ1-2; possibly TRBD1 for D (5 bases). This CDR3 is 14 amino acids long. The V gene lost 1 base and the J gene lost 8 bases, with 14 bases spanning the gap. CDR1 and CDR2 (germline): SGHAT, FQNNGV.